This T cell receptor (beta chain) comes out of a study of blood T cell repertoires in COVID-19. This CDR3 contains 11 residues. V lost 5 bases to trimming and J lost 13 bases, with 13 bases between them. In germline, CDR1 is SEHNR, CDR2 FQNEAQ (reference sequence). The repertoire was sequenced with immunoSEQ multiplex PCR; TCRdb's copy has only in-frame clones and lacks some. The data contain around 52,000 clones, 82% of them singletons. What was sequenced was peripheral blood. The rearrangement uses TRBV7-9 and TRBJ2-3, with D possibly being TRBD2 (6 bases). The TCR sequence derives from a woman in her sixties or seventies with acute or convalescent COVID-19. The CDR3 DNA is TGTGCCAGCAGCCCCCACGGGGAGGAGTATTTT. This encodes CASSPHGEEYF. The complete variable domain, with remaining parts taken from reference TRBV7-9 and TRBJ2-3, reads DTGVSQNPRHKITKRGQNVTFRCDPISEHNRLYWYRQTLGQGPEFLTYFQNEAQLEKSRLLSDRFSAERPKGSFSTLEIQRTEQGDSAMYLCASSPHGEEYFGPGTRLTVL.